The 16 T cell receptor beta chains below were found in one sample sequenced in a study of OX40 agonist ivuxolimab in advanced cancers. The protocol was immunoSEQ multiplex PCR, while the TCRdb copy is restricted to in-frame clones and leaves out a portion. The table has tens of thousands of clones, more than 75% seen once; the top ten hold roughly 0.44%. The starting material was CD4+ or CD8+ T cells sorted from blood, obtained in a trial of the OX40 agonist ivuxolimab. The source is an adult with an advanced solid tumor such as melanoma, head and neck, liver or kidney cancer.

The chain has TRBV27 and TRBJ1-2; D gene ambiguous. The germline CDR1 and CDR2 sequences are MNHEY and SMNVEV (reference sequence). This CDR3 region has 13 residues. Trimming shortened V by 4 bases and J by 2 bases, and 8 bases separated the two germline ends. CDR3 in DNA: TGTGCCAGCAGTTATAGTGGGAACTATGGCTACACCTTC. It specifies CASSYSGNYGYTF.

V usage is TRBV5-1 and J usage is TRBJ2-5; TRBD2 matches at 11 bases. Per the germline V gene, CDR1 is SGHRS and CDR2 is YFSETQ. The CDR3 extends over 14 amino acids. The V and J ends lost 4 bases and 3 bases, in that order; junction bases with no gene match: 2. The CDR3 region has the DNA TGCGCCAGCAGCCTAGCGGGGGGCGAAGAGACCCAGTACTTC. Translation: CASSLAGGEETQYF. Supplemented by reference TRBV5-1 and TRBJ2-5, the full variable domain reads KAGVTQTPRYLIKTRGQQVTLSCSPISGHRSVSWYQQTPGQGLQFLFEYFSETQRNKGNFPGRFSGRQFSNSRSEMNVSTLELGDSALYLCASSLAGGEETQYFGPGTRLLVL.

This rearrangement joins TRBV28 to TRBJ1-1, with D possibly TRBD1 on 6 matching bases. V dropped 7 bases and J dropped 8 bases, with 17 bases sitting between them. Germline V lookup: CDR1 MDHEN, CDR2 SYDVKM. The CDR3 is 13 amino acids. CDR3 residues: CASKGDLQGEAFF. Written as DNA, the CDR3 is TGTGCCAGCAAGGGGGACTTACAGGGAGAAGCTTTCTTT. The full variable domain, with the rest looked up from reference TRBV28 and TRBJ1-1, is DVKVTQSSRYLVKRTGEKVFLECVQDMDHENMFWYRQDPGLGLRLIYFSYDVKMKEKGDIPEGYSVSREKKERFSLILESASTNQTSMYLCASKGDLQGEAFFGQGTRLTVV.

The chain recombines TRBV25-1 with TRBJ2-3; the D is unclear. The germline gives CDR1 MGHDK, CDR2 SYGVNS. Trimming took off 4 bases at V and 1 base at J, with 12 bases between the two ends. This CDR3 has 15 amino acids. CDR3 loop: CASSATSSGTDTQYF. CDR3 nucleotide sequence: TGTGCCAGCAGTGCTACAAGTAGTGGCACAGATACGCAGTATTTT.

The chain recombines TRBV19 with TRBJ1-1; D is perhaps TRBD1 (5 bases). Germline lookup yields CDR1 LNHDA and CDR2 SQIVND (reference sequence). Trimming cost V 1 base and J 4 bases, with 19 bases left between them. The CDR3 runs to 17 residues. The CDR3 DNA reads as TGTGCCAGTAGTATAGGTGCCGTTCGCCCTAGGGGCACTGAAGCTTTCTTT. Translating gives CASSIGAVRPRGTEAFF.

This clone has just a few counts. The gene calls are TRBV5-8 and TRBJ1-2; a weak D match, TRBD1 (5 bases). This CDR3 region has 12 residues. The germline V gene encodes CDR1 SGHTS and CDR2 YDEGEE. The V and J ends lost 6 bases and 2 bases respectively, with 8 bases between them. The CDR3 sequence: CASTGPNYGYTF. DNA for the CDR3: TGTGCCAGCACAGGGCCCAACTATGGCTACACCTTC.

The chain is built from TRBV5-1 and TRBJ2-3, with D perhaps being TRBD1 or TRBD2 (5 bases each). This CDR3 contains 16 residues. Germline assignment: CDR1 SGHRS and CDR2 YFSETQ. The V end was cut by 4 bases, the J end by 6 bases, with 21 bases between. The CDR3 DNA reads TGCGCCAGCAGCCTAATTCGGGGCGTGGGGGAGGATACGCAGTATTTT. This translates into CASSLIRGVGEDTQYF.

Here the CDR3 DNA reads TGTGCCAGTAGTATTCTCCCCATTCAGGGGGGAGCTTTCTTT. Its protein product is CASSILPIQGGAFF. V gene TRBV19 combines with J gene TRBJ1-1, with TRBD1 matching over 7 bases. Per germline, CDR1 LNHDA and CDR2 SQIVND (reference sequence). Unmatched junction bases numbered 11, after V lost 3 bases and J lost 10 bases. The CDR3 sequence is 14 residues long.

The chain has TRBV5-8 and TRBJ1-2, with TRBD1 identical over 7 bases. The trim removed 1 base at V and 7 bases at J, leaving 13 bases unmatched. The CDR3 is 16 residues long. The germline V gene encodes CDR1 SGHTS and CDR2 YDEGEE. The CDR3 sequence: CASSLLGRGGEFGYTF. The CDR3 coding sequence is TGTGCCAGCAGCTTGTTGGGTAGAGGGGGCGAGTTTGGCTACACCTTC.

This clone has just a few counts. The chain carries TRBV7-2 and TRBJ1-3; D is uncertain. Deletions cut 4 bases from V and 0 bases from J, with 13 bases between. There are 16 residues in the CDR3. Germline-derived CDR1 and CDR2 are SGHTA and FQGNSA. CDR3 sequence: CASSSARSHSGNTIYF. The DNA for the CDR3 is TGTGCCAGCAGCTCGGCCCGTTCCCACTCTGGAAACACCATATATTTT.

This chain links TRBV5-1 with TRBJ2-7; 9 bases are shared with TRBD1. This CDR3 region has 16 residues. V lost 3 bases to trimming and J lost 2 bases; unmatched junction nucleotides: 9. The germline V gene has CDR1 SGHRS and CDR2 YFSETQ. The CDR3 nucleotides read TGCGCCAGCAGCTGGGGGGCGGGACAGGGCGCCTACGAGCAGTACTTC. Encoded protein: CASSWGAGQGAYEQYF.

V is TRBV6-1 and J is TRBJ1-2; D perhaps matches TRBD1 (5 bases). V lost 4 bases and J 4 bases, leaving 16 bases between the germline ends. Germline V gives CDR1 MNHNS, CDR2 SASEGT. CDR3 size: 15 residues. CDR3 sequence (DNA): TGTGCCAGCAGTGCGCTTTTTCGGGACTCCTATGGCTACACCTTC. Protein product: CASSALFRDSYGYTF.

The chain uses TRBV28 and TRBJ2-1; a weak D match, TRBD2 (5 bases). V lost 5 bases and J lost 9, with 8 bases in between. This CDR3 has 11 residues. Germline V gene sequence: CDR1 MDHEN, CDR2 SYDVKM. CDR3 nucleotides: TGTGCCAGCAGTCTAGAGGGTGAGCAGTTCTTC. Its protein is CASSLEGEQFF.

CDR3 bases: TGTGCCAGCAGCTTGGCCAGACTGGGCTTAGGGTTGGAGACCCAGTACTTC. This translates into CASSLARLGLGLETQYF. This chain uses TRBV5-4 with TRBJ2-5; D unresolved. The V end was cut by 0 bases, the J end by 5 bases, with 20 bases between. CDR3 length: 17 amino acids. Germline assignment: CDR1 SGHNT and CDR2 YYREEE (reference sequence).

The chain uses TRBV5-5 and TRBJ2-5; TRBD1 or TRBD2 may be the D gene (5 bases each). The CDR3 extends over 12 amino acids. Trimming cost V 7 bases and J 4 bases, with 11 bases left between them. Germline assignment: CDR1 SGHKS and CDR2 YYEKEE (reference sequence). The CDR3 here is CASARGAETQYF. CDR3 nucleotides: TGTGCCAGCGCCCGGGGCGCAGAGACCCAGTACTTC.

The CDR3 DNA is TGCGCCAGCAGCAGGGGACCGGAGGGCACTGAAGCTTTCTTT. Protein sequence: CASSRGPEGTEAFF. V gene TRBV5-1 combines with J gene TRBJ1-1; a possible D gene is TRBD1 (5 bases). This CDR3 spans 14 amino acids. V shed 4 bases and J shed 4 bases, with 14 bases lying between them. Germline loops: CDR1 SGHRS, CDR2 YFSETQ.